This T cell receptor beta chain was sequenced for a study of cytomegalovirus exposure and HLA in healthy donors. Study overall: The 110 or so validation repertoires were produced on the same platform as the 670 or so repertoires of the first cohort. This was reported in a later analysis.

Germline trimming cut 6 bases from V and 8 bases from J; bases unmatched to any gene: 16. This CDR3 has 15 amino acids. Germline V lookup: CDR1 SQVTM, CDR2 ANQGSEA. Assay: immunoSEQ multiplex PCR; the TCRdb copy retains only in-frame clones and omits some. The sample lists tens of thousands of clones, around nine tenths occurring once. Comments on this clone: Its antigen is unidentified.

Study-wide findings and caveats: The study put 150 to 200 TCR beta chains on its list as cytomegalovirus-associated. In vitro assays verified that three CMV-associated chains recognized CMV antigens specifically. It was reportedly the case that the classifier diagnosed cytomegalovirus status with high specificity and sensitivity.

Sample: PBMCs. The receptor was derived from a woman aged 18-29 years in good health and CMV-seropositive. V usage is TRBV29-1 and J usage is TRBJ2-7; TRBD2 aligns across 10 bases. The CDR3 DNA follows: TGCAGCGTCATCGACTCCGGGACTAGCGTAATGAAGCAGTACTTC. Its translation is CSVIDSGTSVMKQYF.